This T cell receptor beta chain was observed in a study of response to subunit inactivated influenza vaccine. Study results and limitations: The authors suggested that every seasonal influenza vaccination recruits few new T cells.

In this sample, this clonotype turned up a few times. Its antigen is not identified. Via MiXCR, TCRdb re-called the RT-PCR reads, giving one row per CDR3 protein. Seen here are 650,000 to 850,000 distinct CDR3 sequences, about 14% observed once, and the top ten hold 5.5% to 7%. The CDR3 length is 13 residues. Between the trimmed V and J ends, which lost 6 bases and 1 base, there was a span of 9 bases. Sequenced here: PBMCs from blood, sampled 14 to 15 days before vaccination. J is TRBJ1-1 and V is TRBV12-3 or TRBV12-4; D not resolved. The clonotype was recovered from a man aged 50 to 60 who received an inactivated influenza vaccine. In DNA, the CDR3 is TGTGCCAGCAGCCAAGACTGGAACACTGAAGCTTTCTTT. Amino acid sequence: CASSQDWNTEAFF.